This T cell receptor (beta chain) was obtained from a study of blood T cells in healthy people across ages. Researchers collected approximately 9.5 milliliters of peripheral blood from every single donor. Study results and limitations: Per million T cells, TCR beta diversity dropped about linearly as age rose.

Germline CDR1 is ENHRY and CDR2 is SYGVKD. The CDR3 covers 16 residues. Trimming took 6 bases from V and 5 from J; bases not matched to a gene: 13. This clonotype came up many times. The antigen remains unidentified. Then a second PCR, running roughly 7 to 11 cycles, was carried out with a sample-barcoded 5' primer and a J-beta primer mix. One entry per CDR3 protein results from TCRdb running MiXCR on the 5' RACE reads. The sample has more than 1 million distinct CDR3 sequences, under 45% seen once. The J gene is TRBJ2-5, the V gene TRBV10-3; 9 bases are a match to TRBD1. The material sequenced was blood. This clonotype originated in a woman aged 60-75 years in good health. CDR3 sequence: CAISRGDREVAETQYF. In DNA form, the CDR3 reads TGTGCCATCAGCAGAGGGGACAGGGAGGTAGCCGAGACCCAGTACTTC.